This is a list of T cell receptor beta chains from one sample in a study of graft-versus-host responses after intestinal transplantation. The data were produced by immunoSEQ multiplex PCR, yet TCRdb's version contains in-frame clones alone and is incomplete. The repertoire holds some 15,000 clones, with around 70% as singletons. The sequenced sample was ileum tissue, obtained 700 to 800 days after intestinal transplantation. Source of these receptors: a human patient who received an intestinal transplant, so some T cells may come from the graft donor. Each CDR3 is given with its conserved first and last residue. A D gene is named only where the DNA matches it firmly. Expanded clones are given a class, and other clones once, few, many or no size at all.

cdr3_aa: CAVRGTNQPQHF
cdr3_nt: TGTGCCGTCAGGGGGACTAATCAGCCCCAGCATTTT
v_call: TRBV6-6
j_call: TRBJ1-5
cdr3_length: 12
d_call: TRBD1
clone_size: .

cdr3_aa: CASIGQLSLGYTF
cdr3_nt: TGTGCCAGCATTGGACAGTTAAGTCTCGGCTACACCTTC
v_call: TRBV6-6
j_call: TRBJ1-2
cdr3_length: 13
d_call: .
clone_size: .

cdr3_aa: CASSPSPGGAGYTF
cdr3_nt: TGTGCCAGCAGCCCTTCCCCGGGGGGGGCTGGCTACACCTTC
v_call: TRBV21-1
j_call: TRBJ1-2
cdr3_length: 14
d_call: .
clone_size: medium-sized

cdr3_aa: CASSVRGDLDSPLHF
cdr3_nt: TGTGCCAGCAGCGTCAGGGGAGATTTGGATTCACCCCTCCACTTT
v_call: TRBV9
j_call: TRBJ1-6
cdr3_length: 15
d_call: .
clone_size: .

cdr3_aa: CASSSQGAGYNSPLHF
cdr3_nt: TGTGCCAGCAGCTCCCAGGGGGCAGGGTATAATTCACCCCTCCACTTT
v_call: TRBV7-2
j_call: TRBJ1-6
cdr3_length: 16
d_call: TRBD1
clone_size: .

cdr3_aa: CASSLAPSGRGYEQYF
cdr3_nt: TGTGCCAGCAGCTTAGCGCCTAGCGGGAGAGGCTACGAGCAGTACTTC
v_call: TRBV11-3
j_call: TRBJ2-7
cdr3_length: 16
d_call: TRBD2
clone_size: few

cdr3_aa: CASSLQTTPTSIRGNTIYF
cdr3_nt: TGTGCCAGCAGTTTACAGACCACCCCAACGTCTATCCGTGGAAACACCATATATTTT
v_call: TRBV27
j_call: TRBJ1-3
cdr3_length: 19
d_call: .
clone_size: .

cdr3_aa: CASGSSGGASDTQYF
cdr3_nt: TGTGCCAGCGGATCAAGCGGGGGGGCCTCAGATACGCAGTATTTT
v_call: TRBV7-6
j_call: TRBJ2-3
cdr3_length: 15
d_call: TRBD2
clone_size: .

cdr3_aa: CASSALGATDTQYF
cdr3_nt: TGCGCCAGCAGTGCCTTGGGAGCGACAGATACGCAGTATTTT
v_call: TRBV10-1
j_call: TRBJ2-3
cdr3_length: 14
d_call: .
clone_size: .

cdr3_aa: CSVAVVGQSSYEQYF
cdr3_nt: TGCAGCGTTGCAGTCGTTGGGCAGAGCTCCTACGAGCAGTACTTC
v_call: TRBV29-1
j_call: TRBJ2-7
cdr3_length: 15
d_call: .
clone_size: once

cdr3_aa: CASSFALAGATDTQYF
cdr3_nt: TGCGCCAGCAGCTTTGCTCTAGCGGGAGCCACAGATACGCAGTATTTT
v_call: TRBV5-1
j_call: TRBJ2-3
cdr3_length: 16
d_call: TRBD2
clone_size: .

cdr3_aa: CASSLGGQRADEQYF
cdr3_nt: TGTGCCAGCAGCTTAGGAGGACAGAGGGCGGACGAGCAGTACTTC
v_call: TRBV7-8
j_call: TRBJ2-7
cdr3_length: 15
d_call: .
clone_size: .

cdr3_aa: CSARDHRYTF
cdr3_nt: TGCAGTGCTAGAGATCACCGCTACACCTTC
v_call: TRBV20-1
j_call: TRBJ1-2
cdr3_length: 10
d_call: .
clone_size: few

cdr3_aa: CASSTHAGLAGRNEQFF
cdr3_nt: TGTGCCAGCAGCACCCACGCGGGACTAGCGGGGAGAAATGAGCAGTTCTTC
v_call: TRBV9
j_call: TRBJ2-1
cdr3_length: 17
d_call: TRBD2
clone_size: .

cdr3_aa: CASSHGNTNTGELFF
cdr3_nt: TGTGCCAGCAGCCACGGTAATACGAACACCGGGGAGCTGTTTTTT
v_call: TRBV11-2
j_call: TRBJ2-2
cdr3_length: 15
d_call: .
clone_size: .

cdr3_aa: CASRGQGLSNEQFF
cdr3_nt: TGTGCCAGCAGAGGGCAGGGCCTCTCCAATGAGCAGTTCTTC
v_call: TRBV6-1
j_call: TRBJ2-1
cdr3_length: 14
d_call: .
clone_size: .

cdr3_aa: CASRTGAGNNSPLHF
cdr3_nt: TGTGCCAGCAGGACGGGAGCGGGTAATAATTCACCCCTCCACTTT
v_call: TRBV2
j_call: TRBJ1-6
cdr3_length: 15
d_call: .
clone_size: .

cdr3_aa: CASSYGWARADSSYNEQFF
cdr3_nt: TGTGCCAGCAGTTACGGGTGGGCTAGGGCTGACAGCTCCTACAATGAGCAGTTCTTC
v_call: TRBV2
j_call: TRBJ2-1
cdr3_length: 19
d_call: .
clone_size: .

cdr3_aa: CASSFRSSYNEQFF
cdr3_nt: TGTGCCAGCAGCTTCAGGAGCTCCTACAATGAGCAGTTCTTC
v_call: TRBV11-3
j_call: TRBJ2-1
cdr3_length: 14
d_call: .
clone_size: .

cdr3_aa: CASTLSPGQAYEQYF
cdr3_nt: TGTGCCAGCACCCTTTCTCCGGGACAGGCCTACGAGCAGTACTTC
v_call: TRBV28
j_call: TRBJ2-7
cdr3_length: 15
d_call: TRBD1
clone_size: .

cdr3_aa: CASSPTSGKKTQYF
cdr3_nt: TGCGCCAGCAGCCCTACTAGCGGGAAAAAGACCCAGTACTTC
v_call: TRBV5-1
j_call: TRBJ2-5
cdr3_length: 14
d_call: TRBD2
clone_size: .

cdr3_aa: CASSLGLAGAGDTQYF
cdr3_nt: TGCGCCAGCAGCTTGGGACTAGCGGGGGCAGGGGATACGCAGTATTTT
v_call: TRBV5-1
j_call: TRBJ2-3
cdr3_length: 16
d_call: TRBD2
clone_size: .

cdr3_aa: CASRQGWEQYF
cdr3_nt: TGTGCCAGCAGACAGGGATGGGAGCAGTACTTC
v_call: TRBV2
j_call: TRBJ2-7
cdr3_length: 11
d_call: .
clone_size: .

cdr3_aa: CASSGDRGRYEQYF
cdr3_nt: TGCGCCAGCAGCGGGGACAGGGGGCGCTACGAGCAGTACTTC
v_call: TRBV5-1
j_call: TRBJ2-7
cdr3_length: 14
d_call: TRBD1
clone_size: .

cdr3_aa: CASSIARDLSYEQYF
cdr3_nt: TGTGCCAGTAGTATCGCCAGGGACCTCTCCTACGAGCAGTACTTC
v_call: TRBV19
j_call: TRBJ2-7
cdr3_length: 15
d_call: .
clone_size: .

cdr3_aa: CASSLSGETQYF
cdr3_nt: TGTGCCAGCAGCTTATCGGGAGAGACCCAGTACTTC
v_call: TRBV7-9
j_call: TRBJ2-5
cdr3_length: 12
d_call: .
clone_size: .

cdr3_aa: CSVARLRDKGYNEQFF
cdr3_nt: TGCAGCGTTGCAAGGCTTCGGGACAAGGGTTACAATGAGCAGTTCTTC
v_call: TRBV29-1
j_call: TRBJ2-1
cdr3_length: 16
d_call: .
clone_size: .

cdr3_aa: CAWSVGGVGSPLHF
cdr3_nt: TGTGCCTGGAGTGTAGGGGGGGTCGGTTCACCCCTCCACTTT
v_call: TRBV30
j_call: TRBJ1-6
cdr3_length: 14
d_call: .
clone_size: .

cdr3_aa: CASSFATDTSSGNTIYF
cdr3_nt: TGTGCCAGCAGCTTCGCGACAGATACCTCCTCTGGAAACACCATATATTTT
v_call: TRBV7-2
j_call: TRBJ1-3
cdr3_length: 17
d_call: .
clone_size: .

cdr3_aa: CASSFGAVPQETQYF
cdr3_nt: TGTGCCAGCAGCTTCGGCGCGGTCCCCCAAGAGACCCAGTACTTC
v_call: TRBV5-6
j_call: TRBJ2-5
cdr3_length: 15
d_call: .
clone_size: .

cdr3_aa: CATGVLYEQYF
cdr3_nt: TGTGCCACGGGGGTCCTCTACGAGCAGTACTTC
v_call: TRBV10-3
j_call: TRBJ2-7
cdr3_length: 11
d_call: .
clone_size: .

cdr3_aa: CASSGRGHSYEQYF
cdr3_nt: TGTGCCAGCAGCGGGCGTGGCCATTCCTACGAGCAGTACTTC
v_call: TRBV9
j_call: TRBJ2-7
cdr3_length: 14
d_call: .
clone_size: .

cdr3_aa: CASSARLGFYNEQFF
cdr3_nt: TGTGCCAGCAGCGCCCGCTTAGGCTTTTACAATGAGCAGTTCTTC
v_call: TRBV9
j_call: TRBJ2-1
cdr3_length: 15
d_call: .
clone_size: .

cdr3_aa: CASSQDLTGQDYSNQPQHF
cdr3_nt: TGCGCCAGCAGCCAAGATCTTACGGGACAGGATTATAGCAATCAGCCCCAGCATTTT
v_call: TRBV4-3
j_call: TRBJ1-5
cdr3_length: 19
d_call: TRBD1
clone_size: .

cdr3_aa: CSVVGYRNTGELFF
cdr3_nt: TGCAGCGTTGTCGGGTATAGGAACACCGGGGAGCTGTTTTTT
v_call: TRBV29-1
j_call: TRBJ2-2
cdr3_length: 14
d_call: .
clone_size: .

cdr3_aa: CASSTHGTGARF
cdr3_nt: TGTGCCAGCAGCACCCATGGAACAGGGGCACGTTTC
v_call: TRBV28
j_call: TRBJ2-7
cdr3_length: 12
d_call: TRBD1
clone_size: .

cdr3_aa: CASSLGQRETQYF
cdr3_nt: TGTGCCAGCTCACTGGGACAGAGGGAGACCCAGTACTTC
v_call: TRBV18
j_call: TRBJ2-5
cdr3_length: 13
d_call: TRBD1
clone_size: .

cdr3_aa: CASSQRSTDTQYF
cdr3_nt: TGTGCCAGCAGCCAGCGGAGCACAGATACGCAGTATTTT
v_call: TRBV6-5
j_call: TRBJ2-3
cdr3_length: 13
d_call: .
clone_size: .

cdr3_aa: CASSQDRQGGSYEQYF
cdr3_nt: TGCGCCAGCAGCCAAGATCGCCAGGGAGGGTCCTACGAGCAGTACTTC
v_call: TRBV4-3
j_call: TRBJ2-7
cdr3_length: 16
d_call: TRBD2
clone_size: few

cdr3_aa: CASRPTGGGEQYF
cdr3_nt: TGTGCCAGCAGGCCTACAGGGGGCGGCGAGCAGTACTTC
v_call: TRBV5-6
j_call: TRBJ2-7
cdr3_length: 13
d_call: TRBD1
clone_size: .

cdr3_aa: CASSSQGADTQYF
cdr3_nt: TGTGCCAGCAGTTCACAGGGTGCAGATACGCAGTATTTT
v_call: TRBV28
j_call: TRBJ2-3
cdr3_length: 13
d_call: .
clone_size: .

cdr3_aa: CASSLFQGAWDTQYF
cdr3_nt: TGTGCCAGCAGCTTGTTCCAGGGGGCATGGGATACGCAGTATTTT
v_call: TRBV7-2
j_call: TRBJ2-3
cdr3_length: 15
d_call: TRBD1
clone_size: few

cdr3_aa: CASSPEDTGELFF
cdr3_nt: TGTGCCAGCAGCCCGGAGGACACCGGGGAGCTGTTTTTT
v_call: TRBV28
j_call: TRBJ2-2
cdr3_length: 13
d_call: .
clone_size: .

cdr3_aa: CASSLDGTIHYEQYF
cdr3_nt: TGTGCCAGCAGCTTAGACGGGACAATTCACTACGAGCAGTACTTC
v_call: TRBV11-2
j_call: TRBJ2-7
cdr3_length: 15
d_call: .
clone_size: .

cdr3_aa: CASSPDGTEAFF
cdr3_nt: TGTGCCAGCAGCCCCGACGGCACTGAAGCTTTCTTT
v_call: TRBV5-4
j_call: TRBJ1-1
cdr3_length: 12
d_call: .
clone_size: .

cdr3_aa: CASSSGTPSSYEQYF
cdr3_nt: TGTGCCAGCAGCTCCGGGACGCCCAGTTCCTACGAGCAGTACTTC
v_call: TRBV5-4
j_call: TRBJ2-7
cdr3_length: 15
d_call: .
clone_size: .

cdr3_aa: CASKIAGEAGELFF
cdr3_nt: TGTGCCAGCAAGATAGCGGGGGAGGCCGGGGAGCTGTTTTTT
v_call: TRBV27
j_call: TRBJ2-2
cdr3_length: 14
d_call: TRBD2
clone_size: .

cdr3_aa: CASSPTGVTYEQYF
cdr3_nt: TGTGCCAGCAGTCCGACAGGGGTTACCTACGAGCAGTACTTC
v_call: TRBV6-5
j_call: TRBJ2-7
cdr3_length: 14
d_call: TRBD1
clone_size: .

cdr3_aa: CASSPRTSESYNEQFF
cdr3_nt: TGTGCCAGCAGCCCACGGACTAGCGAGTCCTACAATGAGCAGTTCTTC
v_call: TRBV5-4
j_call: TRBJ2-1
cdr3_length: 16
d_call: TRBD2
clone_size: .

cdr3_aa: CAISPGPGEGQFF
cdr3_nt: TGTGCCATCAGTCCGGGGCCGGGTGAGGGGCAGTTCTTC
v_call: TRBV10-3
j_call: TRBJ2-1
cdr3_length: 13
d_call: .
clone_size: .

cdr3_aa: CASSFLAGATYEQYF
cdr3_nt: TGTGCCAGCAGTTTTTTGGCGGGTGCTACCTACGAGCAGTACTTC
v_call: TRBV28
j_call: TRBJ2-7
cdr3_length: 15
d_call: .
clone_size: .

cdr3_aa: CASSLLAGGVEAQYF
cdr3_nt: TGCGCCAGCAGCCTTCTAGCGGGAGGCGTGGAGGCCCAGTACTTC
v_call: TRBV5-1
j_call: TRBJ2-5
cdr3_length: 15
d_call: TRBD2
clone_size: .

cdr3_aa: CASRRGTTFNEQFF
cdr3_nt: TGTGCCAGCAGGAGGGGGACTACTTTTAATGAGCAGTTCTTC
v_call: TRBV2
j_call: TRBJ2-1
cdr3_length: 14
d_call: .
clone_size: .